This TCR beta chain was captured by sequencing in a study of Ad26.COV2.S vaccination and SARS-CoV-2 variants. The V end lost 4 bases, the J end lost 3 bases, and 9 bases lay between the germline ends. This CDR3 is built from 13 residues. Germline V CDR1 and CDR2: SGHDN, FVKESK. About this clone itself: What it binds is not known.

Study-level results: Spike-specific TCR breadth was greater after Ad26.COV2.S than placebo. For non-spike TCRs, breadth in vaccine recipients resembled that in placebo recipients. Following vaccination, spike-specific CD8+ and CD4+ T cell responses reportedly exhibited substantial breadth. Possible underestimation of total T cell responses by the TCR breadth and depth analyses was noted.

Produced via immunoSEQ multiplex PCR; TCRdb's table is partial and in-frame only. The sample lists roughly 320,000 clones; over 80% were seen once. As to treatment: some 19 received Ad26.COV2.S at low or high dose, single or two shots; about 5 received placebo; per-sample allocation not given. The samples date from day 63 after the first vaccine or placebo injection. This sample comprised peripheral blood, obtained in a trial of Ad26.COV2.S vaccine versus placebo. The gene calls are TRBV14 and TRBJ1-1; no definite D call. This receptor was identified in a person aged 18-60 years who received the Ad26.COV2.S COVID-19 vaccine or a placebo. This CDR3 reads CASSPQTYTEAFF. Here the CDR3 DNA reads TGTGCCAGCAGCCCGCAGACCTACACTGAAGCTTTCTTT.